These 27 T cell receptor beta chains came from one sample sequenced in a study of siplizumab effects on memory and regulatory T cells. Clones were sequenced by immunoSEQ multiplex PCR, and TCRdb holds only the in-frame ones, with some missing. This sample has 56,000 or so clones, with around 97% found just once. Material for sequencing was naive CD8+ T cells sorted from blood. These receptors all stem from a human donor in good health.

This sequence joins TRBV11-2 and TRBJ2-4; D gene unclear. The CDR3 is 15 amino acids. Germline values: CDR1 SGHAT, CDR2 FQNNGV. V was shortened by 8 bases and J by 2 bases, with 16 bases between the two germline ends. The CDR3 sequence: CASGDERWPKNIQYF. The CDR3 DNA reads TGTGCCAGCGGAGACGAGAGGTGGCCCAAAAACATTCAGTACTTC.

The rearrangement joins TRBV7-9 to TRBJ2-1; 8 bases are shared with TRBD2. Germline CDR1 SEHNR, CDR2 FQNEAQ (reference sequence). With V trimmed by 5 bases and J by 0 bases, 6 bases remained unmatched. CDR3 length: 16 amino acids. Here the CDR3 reads CASSPTREVSYNEQFF. The CDR3 DNA sequence: TGTGCCAGCAGCCCCACGCGGGAGGTCTCCTACAATGAGCAGTTCTTC.

The gene calls are TRBV6-1 and TRBJ2-1; D unclear. V lost 2 bases, J lost 1 base, and 12 bases lay in between. Germline CDR1 reads MNHNS; CDR2 reads SASEGT. This CDR3 has 16 residues. The CDR3, as DNA: TGTGCCAGCAGTGAACAAAGCGACGGGTCCTACAATGAGCAGTTCTTC. It codes for CASSEQSDGSYNEQFF.

The rearrangement uses TRBV4-1 and TRBJ2-7, with 12 bases identical to TRBD2. The CDR3 is 16 amino acids. With V trimmed by 0 bases and J by 2 bases, 2 bases remained unmatched. Germline V gene data show CDR1 as MGHRA and CDR2 as YSYEKL. In DNA form, the CDR3 reads TGCGCCAGCAGCCAAGACCGGACTAGCGGGACCTACGAGCAGTACTTC. It codes for CASSQDRTSGTYEQYF.

This clone has a single count. The chain is built from TRBV6-1 and TRBJ2-5; D remains ambiguous. The length of the CDR3 is 14 residues. Trimming took off 3 bases at V and 4 bases at J, with 12 bases between the two ends. Germline values: CDR1 MNHNS, CDR2 SASEGT. CDR3 residues: CASSDTGLGETQYF. DNA for the CDR3: TGTGCCAGCAGTGATACGGGCCTGGGAGAGACCCAGTACTTC.

This chain uses TRBV7-2 with TRBJ1-4; TRBD1 might be the D (5 bases). Trimming stripped 5 bases from V and 5 bases from J, with 12 bases between. CDR3 length: 14 residues. The V gene's germline CDR1 is SGHTA and CDR2 FQGNSA. The CDR3 is CASSLGPGNEKLFF. Written as DNA, the CDR3 is TGTGCCAGCAGCCTGGGACCAGGGAATGAAAAACTGTTTTTT. Variable domain in full (rest from reference TRBV7-2 and TRBJ1-4): GAGVSQSPSNKVTEKGKDVELRCDPISGHTALYWYRQSLGQGLEFLIYFQGNSAPDKSGLPSDRFSAERTGGSVSTLTIQRTQQEDSAVYLCASSLGPGNEKLFFGSGTQLSVL.

The chain uses TRBV11-2 and TRBJ1-1; D remains unclear. V was pared by 4 bases and J by 4 bases, with 10 bases between. Germline V gene lookup returns CDR1 SGHAT and CDR2 FQNNGV. There are 13 residues in the CDR3. The CDR3 DNA reads as TGTGCCAGCAGCTCACCCGGGCGCACTGAAGCTTTCTTT. It codes for CASSSPGRTEAFF.

This clone has just one count. The chain recombines TRBV30 with TRBJ2-7; 9 bases are shared with TRBD2. Germline V gene data show CDR1 as GTSNPN and CDR2 as SVGIG (reference sequence). CDR3 length: 15 residues. The ends lost 2 bases at V and 5 bases at J; junction bases unmatched: 10. The CDR3 nucleotides are TGTGCCTGGAGTAGCTTGGCGGGAGGGCCCCACGAGCAGTACTTC. Encoded protein: CAWSSLAGGPHEQYF.

The chain employs TRBV30 and TRBJ2-1; the D is unclear. CDR1 is GTSNPN, CDR2 SVGIG, per germline (reference sequence). The CDR3 has 12 residues. Trimming shortened V by 4 bases and J by 3 bases, and 7 bases separated the two germline ends. This CDR3 is CAWKENYNEQFF. As DNA, the CDR3 is TGTGCCTGGAAGGAAAACTACAATGAGCAGTTCTTC. Supplemented by reference TRBV30 and TRBJ2-1, the full variable domain reads SQTIHQWPATLVQPVGSPLSLECTVEGTSNPNLYWYRQAAGRGLQLLFYSVGIGQISSEVPQNLSASRPQDRQFILSSKKLLLSDSGFYLCAWKENYNEQFFGPGTRLTVL.

The V gene is TRBV7-2, the J gene TRBJ2-3; no clear D. The CDR3 totals 14 residues. Germline V gene data show CDR1 as SGHTA and CDR2 as FQGNSA. V lost 1 base, J lost 4 bases, and 9 bases lay in between. CDR3: CASSLVPAADTQYF. The DNA of the CDR3 is TGTGCCAGCAGCTTAGTGCCGGCGGCAGATACGCAGTATTTT. The full variable domain, completed using reference TRBV7-2 and TRBJ2-3, is GAGVSQSPSNKVTEKGKDVELRCDPISGHTALYWYRQSLGQGLEFLIYFQGNSAPDKSGLPSDRFSAERTGGSVSTLTIQRTQQEDSAVYLCASSLVPAADTQYFGPGTRLTVL.

In nucleotides, the CDR3 is TGCAGCGTTTCCGGGACTAGCGGTTACACAGATACGCAGTATTTT. It codes for CSVSGTSGYTDTQYF. The V call is TRBV29-1, the J call TRBJ2-3; 11 bases are a match to TRBD2. CDR3 length: 15 amino acids. Germline lookup yields CDR1 SQVTM and CDR2 ANQGSEA. Trimming at V came to 5 bases and at J to 2 bases, leaving 6 bases not matched to a gene.

Here the CDR3 DNA reads TGTGCCAGTAGTATAAAGGGCTATAGCAATCAGCCCCAGCATTTT. Encoded protein: CASSIKGYSNQPQHF. This chain connects TRBV19 to TRBJ1-5; D unresolved. This CDR3 region has 15 residues. The V gene lost 2 bases and the J gene lost 0 bases, with 8 bases spanning the gap. CDR1 and CDR2 (germline): LNHDA, SQIVND (reference sequence).

The chain combines TRBV27 with TRBJ2-1, with 14 bases that match TRBD2. Per germline, CDR1 MNHEY and CDR2 SMNVEV (reference sequence). The CDR3 has 15 residues. Trimming removed 7 bases from V and 7 bases from J; junction bases left unmatched: 6. CDR3 sequence: CASTPGTSGRNEQFF. For the CDR3, the DNA is TGTGCCAGCACTCCCGGGACTAGCGGGAGAAATGAGCAGTTCTTC.

V usage is TRBV28 and J usage is TRBJ2-3; no reliable D call. The germline V and J ends were trimmed by 5 bases and 4 bases, with 19 bases remaining between them. The CDR3 loop spans 16 amino acids. Germline-derived CDR1 and CDR2 are MDHEN and SYDVKM. The chain's CDR3 is CASSTPNDGLPDTQYF. The CDR3 DNA sequence: TGTGCCAGCAGTACACCCAACGACGGGCTCCCAGATACGCAGTATTTT.

J is TRBJ2-2 and V is TRBV29-1, with 7 positions matching TRBD2. J was trimmed by 3 bases and V by 2 bases; bases with no gene match: 3. CDR1 and CDR2 from the germline V gene are SQVTM and ANQGSEA. This CDR3 comprises 14 residues. The CDR3: CSVELAEHTGELFF. In DNA, the CDR3 is TGCAGCGTTGAACTAGCGGAGCACACCGGGGAGCTGTTTTTT.

This clone occurred once. The chain is built from TRBV28 and TRBJ2-7; D is uncertain. V was cut by 3 bases and J by 4 bases, with 7 bases left in between. The germline V gene encodes CDR1 MDHEN and CDR2 SYDVKM. This CDR3 has 12 residues. CDR3 sequence reads: CASSFLGYEQYF. The CDR3 DNA is TGTGCCAGCAGTTTCTTGGGTTACGAGCAGTACTTC.

This clone was observed a single time. The V call is TRBV7-8, the J call TRBJ2-7, with 10 nucleotides matching TRBD2. Trimming took 3 bases from V and 0 from J; bases not matched to a gene: 2. The CDR3 sequence is 15 residues long. Germline-derived CDR1 and CDR2 are SGHVS and FQNEAQ. CDR3 in DNA: TGTGCCAGCAGCTTCTCTAGCGGGAGCTCCTACGAGCAGTACTTC. Protein sequence: CASSFSSGSSYEQYF. The full variable domain, rest sourced from reference TRBV7-8 and TRBJ2-7, is GAGVSQSPRYKVAKRGQDVALRCDPISGHVSLFWYQQALGQGPEFLTYFQNEAQLDKSGLPSDRFFAERPEGSVSTLKIQRTQQEDSAVYLCASSFSSGSSYEQYFGPGTRLTVT.

This clone is a singleton in its sample. The V and J genes are TRBV2 and TRBJ1-6; unclear D gene. Germline V lookup: CDR1 SNHLY, CDR2 FYNNEI. CDR3 length: 11 residues. Trimming stripped 6 bases from V and 7 bases from J, with 4 bases between. The CDR3 region has the DNA TGTGCCAGCAGGGACAATTCACCCCTCCACTTT. Residues: CASRDNSPLHF.

This chain joins TRBV20-1 and TRBJ1-4; D uncertain. The CDR3 is 10 residues long. Trimming shortened V by 2 bases and J by 7 bases, and 2 bases separated the two germline ends. CDR1 and CDR2 from the germline V gene are DFQATT and SNEGSKA (reference sequence). As DNA, the CDR3 is TGCAGTGCTAGATCTGAAAAACTGTTTTTT. Translated, it gives CSARSEKLFF.

This chain connects TRBV5-5 to TRBJ2-7, with 9 bases aligning to TRBD2. This CDR3 is built from 19 residues. Germline V gene sequence: CDR1 SGHKS, CDR2 YYEKEE (reference sequence). After removal of 1 base from V and 2 bases from J, the junction contained 16 bases not matched to a gene. The DNA for the CDR3 is TGTGCCAGCAGCTTGCCCGGCAGGTCCCAAGCGGGAGGTCCCTACGAGCAGTACTTC. Encoded protein: CASSLPGRSQAGGPYEQYF.

The chain uses TRBV4-2 and TRBJ2-5, with D possibly being TRBD1 (6 bases). Germline assignment: CDR1 LGHNA and CDR2 YNFKEQ. The V and J ends lost 0 bases and 1 base respectively, with 9 bases between them. This CDR3 is 15 amino acids long. The CDR3 protein is CASSQDGDTQETQYF. The CDR3 coding sequence is TGTGCCAGCAGCCAAGATGGGGACACCCAAGAGACCCAGTACTTC.

The chain combines TRBV27 with TRBJ2-7, with 8 bases aligning to TRBD1. This CDR3 has 15 amino acids. In germline, CDR1 is MNHEY, CDR2 SMNVEV (reference sequence). With V trimmed by 0 bases and J by 5 bases, 6 bases remained unmatched. The CDR3 here is CASSLSQGAINEQYF. Written as DNA, the CDR3 is TGTGCCAGCAGTTTATCGCAGGGGGCAATAAACGAGCAGTACTTC.

The chain has TRBV14 and TRBJ2-3; TRBD2 agrees at 10 bases. Trimming at V came to 5 bases and at J to 1 base, leaving 6 bases not matched to a gene. The CDR3 sequence is 16 residues long. CDR1 is SGHDN and CDR2 is FVKESK in the germline V gene. The CDR3 region has the DNA TGTGCCAGCAGCACCCTAGCGGGAGTAGGCACAGATACGCAGTATTTT. Its protein product is CASSTLAGVGTDTQYF. Using reference TRBV14 and TRBJ2-3 for the parts outside the CDR3, the full variable domain is EAGVTQFPSHSVIEKGQTVTLRCDPISGHDNLYWYRRVMGKEIKFLLHFVKESKQDESGMPNNRFLAERTGGTYSTLKVQPAELEDSGVYFCASSTLAGVGTDTQYFGPGTRLTVL.

The CDR3 region is CASNGVADTQYF. In nucleotides, the CDR3 is TGTGCCAGTAATGGAGTGGCAGATACGCAGTATTTT. This chain uses TRBV19 with TRBJ2-3; D gene ambiguous. The CDR3 length is 12 residues. Between the trimmed V and J ends, which lost 7 bases and 4 bases, there was a span of 9 bases. Germline V gives CDR1 LNHDA, CDR2 SQIVND (reference sequence). Variable domain in full (rest from reference TRBV19 and TRBJ2-3): DGGITQSPKYLFRKEGQNVTLSCEQNLNHDAMYWYRQDPGQGLRLIYYSQIVNDFQKGDIAEGYSVSREKKESFPLTVTSAQKNPTAFYLCASNGVADTQYFGPGTRLTVL.

The chain couples TRBV6-5 to TRBJ2-3; 10 bases map to TRBD2. This CDR3 is built from 13 residues. CDR1 is MNHEY and CDR2 is SVGAGI in the germline V gene. V was pared by 9 bases and J by 3 bases, with 3 bases of the junction left unmatched. CDR3 sequence reads: CASAGLATDTQYF. The CDR3 DNA is TGTGCCAGTGCGGGACTAGCGACAGATACGCAGTATTTT.

The chain employs TRBV19 and TRBJ2-1; 8 bases are shared with TRBD2. The CDR3 loop spans 17 amino acids. V shed 1 base and J 0 bases; nucleotides not matched to a gene: 5. Germline assignment: CDR1 LNHDA and CDR2 SQIVND (reference sequence). The CDR3 sequence: CASSIASGGFSYNEQFF. CDR3 nucleotides: TGTGCCAGTAGTATAGCCTCGGGGGGGTTCTCCTACAATGAGCAGTTCTTC. Combining the CDR3 with reference TRBV19 and TRBJ2-1 gives the whole variable domain DGGITQSPKYLFRKEGQNVTLSCEQNLNHDAMYWYRQDPGQGLRLIYYSQIVNDFQKGDIAEGYSVSREKKESFPLTVTSAQKNPTAFYLCASSIASGGFSYNEQFFGPGTRLTVL.

J is TRBJ2-1 and V is TRBV6-6, with 8 bases lining up with TRBD1. V trimming: 0 bases; J trimming: 5 bases; junction bases outside the gene matches: 3. CDR3 length equals 15 residues. CDR1 MNHNY and CDR2 SVGAGI come from the germline V gene (reference sequence). Here the CDR3 DNA reads TGTGCCAGCAGTTACTCGGACAGGGTAGACAATGAGCAGTTCTTC. Protein product: CASSYSDRVDNEQFF.